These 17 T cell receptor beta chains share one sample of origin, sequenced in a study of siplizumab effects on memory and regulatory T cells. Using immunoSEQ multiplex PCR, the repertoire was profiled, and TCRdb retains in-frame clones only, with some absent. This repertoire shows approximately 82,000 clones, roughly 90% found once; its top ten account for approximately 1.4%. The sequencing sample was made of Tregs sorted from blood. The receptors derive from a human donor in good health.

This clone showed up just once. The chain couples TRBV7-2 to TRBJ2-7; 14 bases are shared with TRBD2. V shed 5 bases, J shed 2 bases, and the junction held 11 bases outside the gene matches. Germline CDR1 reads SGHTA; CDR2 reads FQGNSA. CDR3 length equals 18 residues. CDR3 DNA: TGTGCCAGCAGCAAAACGAGGTGGACTAGCGGGGGGCCCTACGAGCAGTACTTC. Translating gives CASSKTRWTSGGPYEQYF. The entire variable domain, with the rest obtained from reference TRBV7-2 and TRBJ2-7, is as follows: GAGVSQSPSNKVTEKGKDVELRCDPISGHTALYWYRQSLGQGLEFLIYFQGNSAPDKSGLPSDRFSAERTGGSVSTLTIQRTQQEDSAVYLCASSKTRWTSGGPYEQYFGPGTRLTVT.

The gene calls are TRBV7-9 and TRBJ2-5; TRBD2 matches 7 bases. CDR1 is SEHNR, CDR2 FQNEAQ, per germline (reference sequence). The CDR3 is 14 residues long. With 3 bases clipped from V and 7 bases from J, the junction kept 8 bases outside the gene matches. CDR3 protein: CASSFASGSGTQYF. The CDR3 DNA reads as TGTGCCAGCAGCTTTGCTAGCGGTTCGGGGACCCAGTACTTC.

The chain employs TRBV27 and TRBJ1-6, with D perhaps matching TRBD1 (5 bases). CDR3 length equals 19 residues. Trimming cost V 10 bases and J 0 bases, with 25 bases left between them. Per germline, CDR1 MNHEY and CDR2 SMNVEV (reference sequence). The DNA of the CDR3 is TGTGCCACCAAAGCCCGGGACGTTAAATTTAGCTCCTATAATTCACCCCTCCACTTT. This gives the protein CATKARDVKFSSYNSPLHF.

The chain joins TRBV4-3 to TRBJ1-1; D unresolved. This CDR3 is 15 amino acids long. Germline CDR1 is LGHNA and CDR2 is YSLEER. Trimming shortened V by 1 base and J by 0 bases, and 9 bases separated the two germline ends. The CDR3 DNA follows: TGCGCCAGCAGCCAAGTTGGGGTTATGAACACTGAAGCTTTCTTT. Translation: CASSQVGVMNTEAFF.

The CDR3 loop is CASRGPQAGYTF. CDR3 DNA: TGTGCCAGCAGAGGACCACAGGCTGGCTACACCTTC. This chain joins TRBV6-6 and TRBJ1-2; weak D call: TRBD1 (5 bases). The CDR3 covers 12 residues. Germline-derived CDR1 and CDR2 are MNHNY and SVGAGI (reference sequence). Trimming pared 6 bases from V and 7 bases from J, leaving 12 bases between.

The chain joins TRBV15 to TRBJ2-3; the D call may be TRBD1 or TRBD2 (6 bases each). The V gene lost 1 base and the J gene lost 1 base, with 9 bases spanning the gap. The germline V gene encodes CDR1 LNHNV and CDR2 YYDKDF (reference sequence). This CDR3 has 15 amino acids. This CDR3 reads CATSRGRGGTDTQYF. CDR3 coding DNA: TGTGCCACCAGCAGAGGTAGGGGGGGCACAGATACGCAGTATTTT.

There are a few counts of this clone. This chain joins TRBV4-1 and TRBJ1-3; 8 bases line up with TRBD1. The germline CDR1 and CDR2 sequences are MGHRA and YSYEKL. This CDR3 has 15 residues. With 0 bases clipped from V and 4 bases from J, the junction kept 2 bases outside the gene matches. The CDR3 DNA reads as TGCGCCAGCAGCCAAGACAGGGGGCTAGGAAACACCATATATTTT. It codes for CASSQDRGLGNTIYF.

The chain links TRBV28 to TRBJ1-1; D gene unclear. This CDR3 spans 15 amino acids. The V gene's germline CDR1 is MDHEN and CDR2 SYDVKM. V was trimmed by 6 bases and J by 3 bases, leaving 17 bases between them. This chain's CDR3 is CASSPAQAGYTEAFF. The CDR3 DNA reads TGTGCCAGCAGCCCCGCTCAAGCGGGATACACTGAAGCTTTCTTT.

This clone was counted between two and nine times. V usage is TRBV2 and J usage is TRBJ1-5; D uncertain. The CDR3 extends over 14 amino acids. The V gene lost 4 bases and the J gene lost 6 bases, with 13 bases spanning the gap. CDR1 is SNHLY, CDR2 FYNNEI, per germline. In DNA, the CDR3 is TGTGCCAGCAGTGCCGGTGCTGCAGGTCAGCCCCAGCATTTT. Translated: CASSAGAAGQPQHF. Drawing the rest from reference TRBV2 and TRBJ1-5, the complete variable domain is EPEVTQTPSHQVTQMGQEVILRCVPISNHLYFYWYRQILGQKVEFLVSFYNNEISEKSEIFDDQFSVERPDGSNFTLKIRSTKLEDSAMYFCASSAGAAGQPQHFGDGTRLSIL.

The DNA for the CDR3 is TGCGCCAGCAGCCAAGCACAGGGGAATAATTCACCCCTCCACTTT. As protein: CASSQAQGNNSPLHF. The chain joins TRBV4-1 to TRBJ1-6; TRBD1 aligns across 7 bases. Trimming took 1 base from V and 5 from J; bases not matched to a gene: 2. The CDR3 sequence is 15 residues long. The germline CDR1 and CDR2 sequences are MGHRA and YSYEKL.

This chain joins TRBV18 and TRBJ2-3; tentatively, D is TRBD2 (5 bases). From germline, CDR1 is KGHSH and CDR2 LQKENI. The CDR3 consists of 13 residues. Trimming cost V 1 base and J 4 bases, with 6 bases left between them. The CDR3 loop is CASSPQGADTQYF. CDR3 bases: TGTGCCAGCTCACCACAGGGAGCAGATACGCAGTATTTT.

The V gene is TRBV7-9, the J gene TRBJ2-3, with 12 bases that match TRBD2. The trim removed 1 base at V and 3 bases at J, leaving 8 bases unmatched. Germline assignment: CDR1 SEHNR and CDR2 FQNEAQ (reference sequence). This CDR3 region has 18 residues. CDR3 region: CASSLGQLAGGRTDTQYF. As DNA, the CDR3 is TGTGCCAGCAGCTTAGGCCAACTAGCGGGGGGAAGAACAGATACGCAGTATTTT. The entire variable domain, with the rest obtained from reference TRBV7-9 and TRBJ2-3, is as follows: DTGVSQNPRHKITKRGQNVTFRCDPISEHNRLYWYRQTLGQGPEFLTYFQNEAQLEKSRLLSDRFSAERPKGSFSTLEIQRTEQGDSAMYLCASSLGQLAGGRTDTQYFGPGTRLTVL.

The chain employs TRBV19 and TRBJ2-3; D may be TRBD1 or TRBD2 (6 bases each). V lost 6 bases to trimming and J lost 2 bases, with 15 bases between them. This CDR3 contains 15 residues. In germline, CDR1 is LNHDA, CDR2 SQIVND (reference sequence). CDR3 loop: CASRALGGLTDTQYF. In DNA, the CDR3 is TGTGCCAGTAGGGCCCTCGGGGGCCTCACAGATACGCAGTATTTT.

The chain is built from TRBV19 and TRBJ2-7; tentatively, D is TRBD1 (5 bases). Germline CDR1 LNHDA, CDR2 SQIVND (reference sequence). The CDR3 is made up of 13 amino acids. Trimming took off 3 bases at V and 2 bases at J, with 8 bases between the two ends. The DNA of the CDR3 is TGTGCCAGTAGTATCGGACAAGCCTACGAGCAGTACTTC. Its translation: CASSIGQAYEQYF.

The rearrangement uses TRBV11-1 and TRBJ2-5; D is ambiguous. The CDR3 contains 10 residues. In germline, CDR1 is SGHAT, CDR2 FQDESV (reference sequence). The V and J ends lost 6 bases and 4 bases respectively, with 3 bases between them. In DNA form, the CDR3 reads TGTGCCAGCAGGGGAGAGACCCAGTACTTC. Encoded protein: CASRGETQYF.

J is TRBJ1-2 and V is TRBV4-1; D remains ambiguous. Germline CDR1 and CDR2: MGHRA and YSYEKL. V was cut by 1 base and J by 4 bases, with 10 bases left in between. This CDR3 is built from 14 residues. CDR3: CASSQGDGPYGYTF. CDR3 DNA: TGCGCCAGCAGCCAAGGTGACGGCCCCTATGGCTACACCTTC.

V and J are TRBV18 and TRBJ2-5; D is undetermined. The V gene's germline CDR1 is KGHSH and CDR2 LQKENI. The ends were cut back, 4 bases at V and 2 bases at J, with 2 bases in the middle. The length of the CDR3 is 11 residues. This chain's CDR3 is CASSQQETQYF. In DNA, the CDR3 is TGTGCCAGCTCACAACAAGAGACCCAGTACTTC.